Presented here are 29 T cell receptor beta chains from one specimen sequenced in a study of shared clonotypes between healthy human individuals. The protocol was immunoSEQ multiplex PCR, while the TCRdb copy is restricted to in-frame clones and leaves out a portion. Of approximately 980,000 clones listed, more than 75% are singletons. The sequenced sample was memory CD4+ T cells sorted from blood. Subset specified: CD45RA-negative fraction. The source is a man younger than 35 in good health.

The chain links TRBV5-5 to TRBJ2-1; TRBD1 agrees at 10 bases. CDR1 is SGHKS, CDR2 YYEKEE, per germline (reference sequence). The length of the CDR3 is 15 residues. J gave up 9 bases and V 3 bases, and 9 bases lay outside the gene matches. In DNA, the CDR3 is TGTGCCAGCAGCTGGGGGACAGGGGATAGTGGTGAGCAGTTCTTC. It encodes CASSWGTGDSGEQFF.

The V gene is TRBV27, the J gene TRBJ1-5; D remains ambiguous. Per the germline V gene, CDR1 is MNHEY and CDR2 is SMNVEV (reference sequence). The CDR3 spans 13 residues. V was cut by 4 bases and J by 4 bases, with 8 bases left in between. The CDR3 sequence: CASSWAPNQPQHF. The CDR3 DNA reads TGTGCCAGCAGTTGGGCACCGAATCAGCCCCAGCATTTT.

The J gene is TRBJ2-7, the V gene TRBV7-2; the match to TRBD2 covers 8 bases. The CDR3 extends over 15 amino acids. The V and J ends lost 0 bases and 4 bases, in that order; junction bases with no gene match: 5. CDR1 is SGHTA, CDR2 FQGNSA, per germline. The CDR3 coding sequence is TGTGCCAGCAGCTTAGCGCTAGGGACTAGTTACGAGCAGTACTTC. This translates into CASSLALGTSYEQYF.

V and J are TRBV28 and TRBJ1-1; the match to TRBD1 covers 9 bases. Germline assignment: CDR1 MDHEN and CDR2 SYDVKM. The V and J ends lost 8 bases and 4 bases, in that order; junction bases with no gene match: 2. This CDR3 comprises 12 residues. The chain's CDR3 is CASLDRGTEAFF. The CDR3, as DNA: TGTGCCAGCCTGGACAGGGGCACTGAAGCTTTCTTT.

CDR3 sequence (DNA): TGTGCCAGCAGCTTACGGGACTCTTCCCTTAGCACAGATACGCAGTATTTT. Its protein is CASSLRDSSLSTDTQYF. The V and J genes are TRBV7-2 and TRBJ2-3, with D possibly matching TRBD2 (6 bases). Germline lookup yields CDR1 SGHTA and CDR2 FQGNSA. The CDR3 spans 17 residues. The ends were cut back, 2 bases at V and 0 bases at J, with 15 bases in the middle.

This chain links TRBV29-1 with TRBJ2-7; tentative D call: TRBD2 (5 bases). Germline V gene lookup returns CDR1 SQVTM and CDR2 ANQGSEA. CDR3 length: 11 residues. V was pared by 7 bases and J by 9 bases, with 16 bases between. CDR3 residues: CSGSGSWGQYF. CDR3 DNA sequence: TGCAGCGGGTCGGGGTCGTGGGGGCAGTACTTC.

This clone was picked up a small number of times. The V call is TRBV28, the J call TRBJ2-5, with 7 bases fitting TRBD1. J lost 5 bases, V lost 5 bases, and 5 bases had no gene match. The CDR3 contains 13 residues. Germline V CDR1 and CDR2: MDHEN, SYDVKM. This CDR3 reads CASSLNRGETQYF. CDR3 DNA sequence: TGTGCCAGCAGTCTGAACAGGGGTGAGACCCAGTACTTC.

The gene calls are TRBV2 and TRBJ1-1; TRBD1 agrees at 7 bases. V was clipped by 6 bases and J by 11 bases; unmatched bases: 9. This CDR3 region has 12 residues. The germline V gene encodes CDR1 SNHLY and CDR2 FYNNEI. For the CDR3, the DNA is TGTGCCAGCAGAGAGACAGGGTCGAGGGCTTTCTTT. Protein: CASRETGSRAFF.

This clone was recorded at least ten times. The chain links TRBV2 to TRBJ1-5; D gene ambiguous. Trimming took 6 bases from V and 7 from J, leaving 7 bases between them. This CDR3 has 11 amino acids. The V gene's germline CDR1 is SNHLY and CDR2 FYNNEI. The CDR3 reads CASSLGQPQHF. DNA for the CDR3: TGTGCCAGCAGCTTAGGGCAGCCCCAGCATTTT. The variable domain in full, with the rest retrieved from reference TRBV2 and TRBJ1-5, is EPEVTQTPSHQVTQMGQEVILRCVPISNHLYFYWYRQILGQKVEFLVSFYNNEISEKSEIFDDQFSVERPDGSNFTLKIRSTKLEDSAMYFCASSLGQPQHFGDGTRLSIL.

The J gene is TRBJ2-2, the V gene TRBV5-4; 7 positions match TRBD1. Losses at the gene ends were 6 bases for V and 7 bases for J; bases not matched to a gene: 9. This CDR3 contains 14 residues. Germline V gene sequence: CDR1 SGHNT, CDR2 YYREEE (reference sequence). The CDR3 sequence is CASNRDRVNGELFF. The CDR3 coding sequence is TGTGCCAGCAACCGGGACAGAGTAAACGGGGAGCTGTTTTTT.

The CDR3 spells CASSLSLFSYEQYF. Written as DNA, the CDR3 is TGTGCCAGCAGTTTATCCCTCTTCTCCTACGAGCAGTACTTC. The rearrangement uses TRBV27 and TRBJ2-7; D uncertain. The germline V gene has CDR1 MNHEY and CDR2 SMNVEV (reference sequence). V was cut by 0 bases and J by 0 bases, with 6 bases left in between. The CDR3 contains 14 residues.

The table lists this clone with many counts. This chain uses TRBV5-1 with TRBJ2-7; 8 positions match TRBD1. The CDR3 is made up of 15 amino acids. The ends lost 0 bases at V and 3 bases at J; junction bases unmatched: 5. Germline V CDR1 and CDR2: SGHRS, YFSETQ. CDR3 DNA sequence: TGCGCCAGCAGCTTGGACTTCGGACAGGGCTACGAGCAGTACTTC. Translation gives CASSLDFGQGYEQYF.

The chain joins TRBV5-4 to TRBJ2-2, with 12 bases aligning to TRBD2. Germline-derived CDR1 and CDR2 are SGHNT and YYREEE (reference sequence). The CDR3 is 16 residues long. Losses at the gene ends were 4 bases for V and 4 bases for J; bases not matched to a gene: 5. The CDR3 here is CASSILAGGSTGELFF. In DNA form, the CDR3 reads TGTGCCAGCAGCATCCTAGCGGGAGGGAGCACCGGGGAGCTGTTTTTT.

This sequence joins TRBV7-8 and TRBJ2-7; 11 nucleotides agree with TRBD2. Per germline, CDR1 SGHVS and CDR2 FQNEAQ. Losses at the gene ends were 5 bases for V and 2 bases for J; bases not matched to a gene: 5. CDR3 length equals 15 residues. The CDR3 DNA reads TGTGCCAGCAGCGGCCGGACTAGCGGGCCCTACGAGCAGTACTTC. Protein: CASSGRTSGPYEQYF.

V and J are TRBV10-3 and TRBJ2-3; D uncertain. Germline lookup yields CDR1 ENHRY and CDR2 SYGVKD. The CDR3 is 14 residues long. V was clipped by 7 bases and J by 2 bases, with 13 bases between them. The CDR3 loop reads CAITKGISTDTQYF. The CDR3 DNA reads TGTGCCATCACCAAAGGCATCTCCACAGATACGCAGTATTTT.

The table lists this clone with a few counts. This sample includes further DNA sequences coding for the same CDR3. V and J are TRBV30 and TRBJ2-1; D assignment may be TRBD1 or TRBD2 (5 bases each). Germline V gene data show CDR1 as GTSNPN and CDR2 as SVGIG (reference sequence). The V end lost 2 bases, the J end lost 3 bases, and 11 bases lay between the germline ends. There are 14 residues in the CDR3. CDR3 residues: CAWSRGGIYNEQFF. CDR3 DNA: TGTGCCTGGAGTCGGGGCGGAATCTACAATGAGCAGTTCTTC.

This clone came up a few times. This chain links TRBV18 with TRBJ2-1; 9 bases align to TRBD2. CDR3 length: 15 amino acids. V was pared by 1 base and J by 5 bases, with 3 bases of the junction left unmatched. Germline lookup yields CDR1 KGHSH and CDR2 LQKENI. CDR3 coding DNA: TGTGCCAGCTCACCACTCCTAGCGGGACACAATGAGCAGTTCTTC. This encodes CASSPLLAGHNEQFF.

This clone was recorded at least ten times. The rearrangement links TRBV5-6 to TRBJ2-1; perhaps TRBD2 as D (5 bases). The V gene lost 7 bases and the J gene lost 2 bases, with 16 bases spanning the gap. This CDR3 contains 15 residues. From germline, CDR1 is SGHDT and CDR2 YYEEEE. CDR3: CASGPLAAPYNEQFF. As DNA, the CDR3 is TGTGCCAGCGGCCCGCTAGCAGCCCCCTACAATGAGCAGTTCTTC.

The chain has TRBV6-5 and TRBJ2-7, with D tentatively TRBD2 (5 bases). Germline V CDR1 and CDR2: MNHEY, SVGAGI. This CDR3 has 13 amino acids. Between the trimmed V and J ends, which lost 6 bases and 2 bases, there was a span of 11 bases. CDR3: CASSPGSPYEQYF. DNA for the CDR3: TGTGCCAGCAGCCCGGGATCCCCCTACGAGCAGTACTTC.

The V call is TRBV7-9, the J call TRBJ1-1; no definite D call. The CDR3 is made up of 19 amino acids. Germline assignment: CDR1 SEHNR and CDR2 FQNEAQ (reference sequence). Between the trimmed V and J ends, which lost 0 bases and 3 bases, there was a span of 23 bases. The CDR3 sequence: CASSLAYITWGVGDTEAFF. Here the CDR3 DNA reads TGTGCCAGCAGCTTAGCGTATATTACGTGGGGTGTTGGGGACACTGAAGCTTTCTTT.

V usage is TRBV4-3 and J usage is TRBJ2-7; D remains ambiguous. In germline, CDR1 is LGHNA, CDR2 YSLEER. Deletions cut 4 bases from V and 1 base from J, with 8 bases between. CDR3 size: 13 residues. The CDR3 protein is CASSLTVSYEQYF. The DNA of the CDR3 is TGCGCCAGCAGCCTTACAGTATCCTACGAGCAGTACTTC.

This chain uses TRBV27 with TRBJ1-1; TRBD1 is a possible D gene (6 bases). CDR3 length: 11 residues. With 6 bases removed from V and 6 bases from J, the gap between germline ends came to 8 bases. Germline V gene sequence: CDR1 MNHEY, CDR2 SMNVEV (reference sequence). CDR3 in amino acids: CASRGAAEAFF. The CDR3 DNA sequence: TGTGCCAGCAGGGGGGCCGCTGAAGCTTTCTTT.

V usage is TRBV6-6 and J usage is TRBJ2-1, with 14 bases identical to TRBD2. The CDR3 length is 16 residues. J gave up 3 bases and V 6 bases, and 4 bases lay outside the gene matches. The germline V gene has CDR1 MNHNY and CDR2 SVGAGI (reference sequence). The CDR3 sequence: CASRPGLAGGYNEQFF. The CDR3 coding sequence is TGTGCCAGCAGACCCGGACTAGCGGGGGGCTACAATGAGCAGTTCTTC.

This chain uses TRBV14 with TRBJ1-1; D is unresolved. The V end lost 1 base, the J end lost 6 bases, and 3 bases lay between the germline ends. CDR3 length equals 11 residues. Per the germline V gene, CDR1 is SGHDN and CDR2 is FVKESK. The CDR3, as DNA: TGTGCCAGCAGCCAAGTCTCTGAAGCTTTCTTT. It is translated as CASSQVSEAFF.

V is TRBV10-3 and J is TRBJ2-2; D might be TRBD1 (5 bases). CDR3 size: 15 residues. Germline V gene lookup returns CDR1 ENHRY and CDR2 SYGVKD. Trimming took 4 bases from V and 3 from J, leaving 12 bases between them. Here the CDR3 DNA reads TGTGCCATCAGTGGTGTGGGGCCAGACACCGGGGAGCTGTTTTTT. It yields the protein CAISGVGPDTGELFF.

The CDR3 coding sequence is TGCAGCGTACAGGGACAATACGAGCAGTACTTC. Translating gives CSVQGQYEQYF. The chain has TRBV29-1 and TRBJ2-7; perhaps TRBD1 as D (6 bases). The CDR3 is made up of 11 amino acids. The germline gives CDR1 SQVTM, CDR2 ANQGSEA. Trimming removed 6 bases at V and 4 bases at J, with 10 bases between.

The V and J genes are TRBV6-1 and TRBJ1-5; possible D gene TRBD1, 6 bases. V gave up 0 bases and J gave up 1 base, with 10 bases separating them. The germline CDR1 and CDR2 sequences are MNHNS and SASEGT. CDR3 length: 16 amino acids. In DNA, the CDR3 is TGTGCCAGCAGTGAAGCGGGGAGGGGGAGCAATCAGCCCCAGCATTTT. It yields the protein CASSEAGRGSNQPQHF.

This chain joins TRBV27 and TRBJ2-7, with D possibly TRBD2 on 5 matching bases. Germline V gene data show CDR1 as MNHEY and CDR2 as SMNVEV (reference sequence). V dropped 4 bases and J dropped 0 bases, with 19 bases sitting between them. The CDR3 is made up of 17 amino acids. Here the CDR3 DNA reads TGTGCCAGCAGTTCCCCCCCAGGTAGCGCATCCTCCTACGAGCAGTACTTC. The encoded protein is CASSSPPGSASSYEQYF.

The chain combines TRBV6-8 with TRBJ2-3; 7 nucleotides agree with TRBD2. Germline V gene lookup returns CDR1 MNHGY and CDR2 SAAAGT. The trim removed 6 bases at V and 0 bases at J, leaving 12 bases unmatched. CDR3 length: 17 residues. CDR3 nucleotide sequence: TGTGCCAGCAGGGGGGGGGTACCTCAAGCTAGCACAGATACGCAGTATTTT. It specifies CASRGGVPQASTDTQYF.